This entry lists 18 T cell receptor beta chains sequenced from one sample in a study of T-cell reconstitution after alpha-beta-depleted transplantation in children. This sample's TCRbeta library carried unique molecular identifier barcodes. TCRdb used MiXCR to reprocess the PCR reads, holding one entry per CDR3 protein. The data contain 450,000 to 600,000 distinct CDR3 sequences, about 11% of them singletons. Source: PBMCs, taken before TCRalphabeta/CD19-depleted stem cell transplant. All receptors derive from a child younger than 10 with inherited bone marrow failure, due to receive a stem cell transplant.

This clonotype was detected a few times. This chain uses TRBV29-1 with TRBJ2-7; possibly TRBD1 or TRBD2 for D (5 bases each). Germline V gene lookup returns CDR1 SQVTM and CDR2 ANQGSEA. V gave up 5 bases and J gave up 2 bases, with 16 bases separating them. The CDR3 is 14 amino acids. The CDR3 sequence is CSVTIGTTPYEQYF. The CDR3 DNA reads TGCAGCGTTACCATCGGGACGACTCCCTACGAGCAGTACTTC.

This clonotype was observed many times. CDR3 coding DNA: TGTGCCAGCAGTGACAACAGGGGGTACACTGAAGCTTTCTTT. As protein: CASSDNRGYTEAFF. The chain employs TRBV6-1 and TRBJ1-1, with 8 bases identical to TRBD1. The CDR3 sequence is 14 residues long. Germline trimming cut 3 bases from V and 3 bases from J; bases unmatched to any gene: 3. Looked up from germline, CDR1 is MNHNS and CDR2 is SASEGT.

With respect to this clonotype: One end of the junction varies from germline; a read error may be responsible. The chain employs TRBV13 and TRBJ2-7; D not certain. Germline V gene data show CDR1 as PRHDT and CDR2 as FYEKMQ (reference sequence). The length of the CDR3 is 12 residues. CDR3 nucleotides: TGTGCCAGGAGCTTAGAAGGCTACGAGCAGTACTTC. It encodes CARSLEGYEQYF.

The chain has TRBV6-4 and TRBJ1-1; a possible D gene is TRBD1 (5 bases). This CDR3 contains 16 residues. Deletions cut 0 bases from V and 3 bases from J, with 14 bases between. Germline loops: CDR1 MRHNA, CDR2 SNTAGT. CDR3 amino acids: CASSDSIPGWYTEAFF. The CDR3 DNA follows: TGTGCCAGCAGTGACTCGATCCCAGGGTGGTACACTGAAGCTTTCTTT.

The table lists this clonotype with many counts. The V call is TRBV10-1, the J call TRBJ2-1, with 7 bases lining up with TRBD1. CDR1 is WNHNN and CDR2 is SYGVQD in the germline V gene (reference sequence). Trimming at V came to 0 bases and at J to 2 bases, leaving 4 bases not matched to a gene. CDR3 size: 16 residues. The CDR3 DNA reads TGCGCCAGCAGTGAGTCAGGGGGCCGGACCTACAATGAGCAGTTCTTC. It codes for CASSESGGRTYNEQFF.

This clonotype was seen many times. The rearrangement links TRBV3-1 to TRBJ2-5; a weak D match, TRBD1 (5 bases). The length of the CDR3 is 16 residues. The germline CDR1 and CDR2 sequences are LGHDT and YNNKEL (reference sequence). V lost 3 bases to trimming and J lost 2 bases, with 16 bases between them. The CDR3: CASSHGSRRDQETQYF. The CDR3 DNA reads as TGTGCCAGCAGCCATGGGTCGCGCAGGGATCAAGAGACCCAGTACTTC.

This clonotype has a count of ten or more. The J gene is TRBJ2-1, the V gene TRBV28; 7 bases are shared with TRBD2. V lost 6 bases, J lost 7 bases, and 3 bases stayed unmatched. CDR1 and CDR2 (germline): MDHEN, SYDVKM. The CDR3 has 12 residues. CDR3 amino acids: CASRGGGNEQFF. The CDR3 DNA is TGTGCCAGCAGGGGGGGAGGGAATGAGCAGTTCTTC.

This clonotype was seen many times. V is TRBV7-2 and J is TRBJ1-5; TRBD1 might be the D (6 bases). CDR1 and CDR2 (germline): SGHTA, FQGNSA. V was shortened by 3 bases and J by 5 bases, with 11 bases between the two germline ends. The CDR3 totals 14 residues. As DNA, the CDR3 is TGTGCCAGCAGCTTCGGACAGTTCGATCAGCCCCAGCATTTT. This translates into CASSFGQFDQPQHF.

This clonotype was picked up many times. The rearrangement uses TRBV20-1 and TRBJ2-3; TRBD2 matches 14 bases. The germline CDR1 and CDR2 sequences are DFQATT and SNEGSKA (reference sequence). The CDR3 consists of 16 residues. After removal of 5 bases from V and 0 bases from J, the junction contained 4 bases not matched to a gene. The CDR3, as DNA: TGCAGTGCTGGGCGACTAGCGGGAGGGAGCACAGATACGCAGTATTTT. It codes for CSAGRLAGGSTDTQYF.

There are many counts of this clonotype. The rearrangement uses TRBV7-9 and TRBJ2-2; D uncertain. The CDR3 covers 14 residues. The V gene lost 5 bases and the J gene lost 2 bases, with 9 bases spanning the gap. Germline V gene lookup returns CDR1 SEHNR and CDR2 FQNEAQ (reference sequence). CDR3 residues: CASSQAINTGELFF. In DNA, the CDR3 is TGTGCCAGCAGCCAAGCGATCAACACCGGGGAGCTGTTTTTT.

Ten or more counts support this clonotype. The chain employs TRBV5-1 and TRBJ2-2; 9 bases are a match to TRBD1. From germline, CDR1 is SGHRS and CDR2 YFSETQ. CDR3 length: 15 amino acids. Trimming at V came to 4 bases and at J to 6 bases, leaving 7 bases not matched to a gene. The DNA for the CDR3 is TGCGCCAGCAGCGCCGGACAGGGGTTAGCCGGGGAGCTGTTTTTT. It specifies CASSAGQGLAGELFF.

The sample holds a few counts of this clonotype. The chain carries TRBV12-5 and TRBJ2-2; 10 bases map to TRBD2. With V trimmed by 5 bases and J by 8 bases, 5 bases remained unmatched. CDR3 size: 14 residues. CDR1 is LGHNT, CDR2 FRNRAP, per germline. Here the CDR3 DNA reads TGTGCTAGTGGTACGGGACTAGCGCCTGGGGAGCTGTTTTTT. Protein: CASGTGLAPGELFF. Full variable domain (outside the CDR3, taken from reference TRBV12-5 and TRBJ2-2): DARVTQTPRHKVTEMGQEVTMRCQPILGHNTVFWYRQTMMQGLELLAYFRNRAPLDDSGMPKDRFSAEMPDATLATLKIQPSEPRDSAVYFCASGTGLAPGELFFGEGSRLTVL.

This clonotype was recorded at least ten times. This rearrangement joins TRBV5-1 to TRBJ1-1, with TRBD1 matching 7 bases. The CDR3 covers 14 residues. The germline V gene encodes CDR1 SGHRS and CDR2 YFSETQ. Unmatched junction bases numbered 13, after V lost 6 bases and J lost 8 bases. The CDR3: CASIDRTGLGEAFF. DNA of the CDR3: TGCGCCAGCATTGACCGGACAGGCCTAGGAGAAGCTTTCTTT.

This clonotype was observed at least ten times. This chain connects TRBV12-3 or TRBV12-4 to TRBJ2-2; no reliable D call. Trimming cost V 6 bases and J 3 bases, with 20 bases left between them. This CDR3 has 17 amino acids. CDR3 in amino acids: CASSSLTRFPYTGELFF. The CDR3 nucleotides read TGTGCCAGCAGCTCCCTTACTCGGTTCCCTTACACCGGGGAGCTGTTTTTT.

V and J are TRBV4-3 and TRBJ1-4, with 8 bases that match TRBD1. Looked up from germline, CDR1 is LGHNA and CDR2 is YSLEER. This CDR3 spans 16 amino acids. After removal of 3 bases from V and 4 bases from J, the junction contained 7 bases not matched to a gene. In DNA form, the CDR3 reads TGCGCCAGCAGCCAGGGGACAGGTCTCGTTAATGAAAAACTGTTTTTT. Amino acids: CASSQGTGLVNEKLFF.

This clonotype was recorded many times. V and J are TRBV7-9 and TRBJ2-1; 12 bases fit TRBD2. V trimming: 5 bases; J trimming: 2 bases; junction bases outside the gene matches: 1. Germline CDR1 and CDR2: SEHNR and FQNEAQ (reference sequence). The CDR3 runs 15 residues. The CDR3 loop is CASSPSGRAYNEQFF. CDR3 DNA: TGTGCCAGCAGCCCTAGCGGGAGGGCCTACAATGAGCAGTTCTTC.

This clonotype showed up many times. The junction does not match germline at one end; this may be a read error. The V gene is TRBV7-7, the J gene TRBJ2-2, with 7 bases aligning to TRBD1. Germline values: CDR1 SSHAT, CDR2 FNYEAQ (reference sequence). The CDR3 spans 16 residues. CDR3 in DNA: TGTGCTAGCAGCTTATCGGCAGGGGGTTTTTCCGGGGAGCTGTTTTTT. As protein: CASSLSAGGFSGELFF.

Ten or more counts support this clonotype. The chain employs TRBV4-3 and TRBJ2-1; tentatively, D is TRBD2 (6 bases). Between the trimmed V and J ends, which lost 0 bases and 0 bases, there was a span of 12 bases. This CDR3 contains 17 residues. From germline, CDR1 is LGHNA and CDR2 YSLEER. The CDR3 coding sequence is TGCGCCAGCAGCCAAGAAACGGCGGGGAGCTCCTACAATGAGCAGTTCTTC. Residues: CASSQETAGSSYNEQFF.